The sequence of this T cell receptor beta chain was determined in a study of blood T cell repertoires in COVID-19. Turning to the study itself: COVID-19 samples, acute and convalescent, were from the United States, Italy and Spain. Nucleic acid was either cDNA or gDNA, and it came from T cells, B-cell-depleted T cells, or PBMCs.

This clone was counted between two and nine times. In the authors' methods: Counts of nucleated cells, estimated from reference gene primer amplification, were obtained. TCRdb's copy holds only in-frame clones and misses some; the assay was immunoSEQ multiplex PCR. That table supplies the V and J calls and clone size; D and trimming were determined from the DNA. The sample has around 120,000 clones, 78% seen once. The CDR3 contains 12 residues. Trimming took 2 bases from V and 5 from J, leaving 7 bases between them. Germline CDR1 is SGHRS and CDR2 is YFSETQ. This TCR came from a man aged 65 to 79 with acute or convalescent COVID-19. The chain is built from TRBV5-1 and TRBJ2-5, with unresolved D. Sequenced material: peripheral blood. CDR3 loop: CASSFNFETQYF. DNA for the CDR3: TGCGCCAGCAGCTTTAACTTCGAGACCCAGTACTTC.